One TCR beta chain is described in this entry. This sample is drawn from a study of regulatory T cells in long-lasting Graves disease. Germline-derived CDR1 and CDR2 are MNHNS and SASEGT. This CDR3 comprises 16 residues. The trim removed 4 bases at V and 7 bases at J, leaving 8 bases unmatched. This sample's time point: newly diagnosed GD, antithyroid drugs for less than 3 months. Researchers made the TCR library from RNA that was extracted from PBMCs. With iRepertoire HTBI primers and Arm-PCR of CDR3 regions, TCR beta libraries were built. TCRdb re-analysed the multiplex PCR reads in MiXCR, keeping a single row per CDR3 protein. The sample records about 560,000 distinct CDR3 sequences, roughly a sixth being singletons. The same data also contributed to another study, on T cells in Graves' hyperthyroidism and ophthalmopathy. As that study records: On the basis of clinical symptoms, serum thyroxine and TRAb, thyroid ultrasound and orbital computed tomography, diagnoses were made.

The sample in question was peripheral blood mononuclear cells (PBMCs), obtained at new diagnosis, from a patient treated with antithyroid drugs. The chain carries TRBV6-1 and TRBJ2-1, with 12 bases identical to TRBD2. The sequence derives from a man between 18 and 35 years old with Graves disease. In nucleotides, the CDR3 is TGTGCCAGCAGTGCGTCGGGACTAGCGGGCAAGAATGAGCAGTTCTTC. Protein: CASSASGLAGKNEQFF.